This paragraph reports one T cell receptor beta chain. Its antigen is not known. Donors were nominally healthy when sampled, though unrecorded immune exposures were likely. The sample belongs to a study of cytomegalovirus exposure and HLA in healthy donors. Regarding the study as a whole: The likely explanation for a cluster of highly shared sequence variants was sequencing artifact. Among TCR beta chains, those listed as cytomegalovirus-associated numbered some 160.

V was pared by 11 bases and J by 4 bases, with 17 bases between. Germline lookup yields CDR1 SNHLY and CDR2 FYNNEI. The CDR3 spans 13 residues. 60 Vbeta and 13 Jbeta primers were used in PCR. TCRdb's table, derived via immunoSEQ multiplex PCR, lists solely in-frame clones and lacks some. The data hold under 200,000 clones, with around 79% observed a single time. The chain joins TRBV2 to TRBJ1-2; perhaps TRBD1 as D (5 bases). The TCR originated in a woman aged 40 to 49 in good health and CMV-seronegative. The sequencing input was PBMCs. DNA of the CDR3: TGTGCCCGACAGCCACAGGAGTTCTATGGCTACACCTTC. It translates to CARQPQEFYGYTF. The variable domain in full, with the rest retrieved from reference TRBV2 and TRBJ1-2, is EPEVTQTPSHQVTQMGQEVILRCVPISNHLYFYWYRQILGQKVEFLVSFYNNEISEKSEIFDDQFSVERPDGSNFTLKIRSTKLEDSAMYFCARQPQEFYGYTFGSGTRLTVV.